The clone carrying this TCR beta chain has just a few counts. Its antigen remains unidentified. Amplified TCR beta CDR3 regions derived from RNA transcripts. Using the HTBI primer set, a first-round RT-PCR was run on the TCR CDR3. TCRdb used MiXCR to reprocess the multiplex PCR reads, holding one entry per CDR3 protein. The sample lists under 550,000 distinct CDR3 sequences; 20% were seen once. Ophthalmopathy patients showed a Clinical Activity Score of at least 3, NOSPECS grade of at least 4 and duration under 3 months. This record comes from a study of T cells in Graves' hyperthyroidism and ophthalmopathy. The CDR3 has 15 amino acids. V gave up 2 bases and J gave up 4 bases, with 16 bases separating them. Looked up from germline, CDR1 is SGDLS and CDR2 is YYNGEE. Findings of the study overall: A model built on 13 V-J features separated ophthalmopathy from stable hyperthyroidism.

Sequenced sample: blood. The origin of this receptor is a middle-aged man with Graves' ophthalmopathy. V gene TRBV9 combines with J gene TRBJ2-7; tentative D call: TRBD2 (5 bases). CDR3 protein: CASSVRTGEPYEQYF. CDR3 sequence (DNA): TGTGCCAGCAGCGTTCGGACCGGGGAACCTTACGAGCAGTACTTC. The full variable domain, with the rest looked up from reference TRBV9 and TRBJ2-7, is DSGVTQTPKHLITATGQRVTLRCSPRSGDLSVYWYQQSLDQGLQFLIQYYNGEERAKGNILERFSAQQFPDLHSELNLSSLELGDSALYFCASSVRTGEPYEQYFGPGTRLTVT.